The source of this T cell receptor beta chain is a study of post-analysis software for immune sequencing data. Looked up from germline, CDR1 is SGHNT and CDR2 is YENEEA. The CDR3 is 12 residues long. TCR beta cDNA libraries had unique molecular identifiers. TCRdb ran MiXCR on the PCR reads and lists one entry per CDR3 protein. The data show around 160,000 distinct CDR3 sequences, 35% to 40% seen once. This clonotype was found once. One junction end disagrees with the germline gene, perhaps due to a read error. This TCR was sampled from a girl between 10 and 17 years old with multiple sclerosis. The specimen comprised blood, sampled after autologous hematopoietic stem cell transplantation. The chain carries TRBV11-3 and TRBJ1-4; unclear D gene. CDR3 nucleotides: TGTGCCAGCAGCTTTAATGAGGAAAAACGGTTTTTT. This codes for CASSFNEEKRFF.